A single sample gave rise to the 6 T cell receptor beta chains below, sequenced in a study of blood T cell repertoires in COVID-19. The data were produced by immunoSEQ multiplex PCR, yet TCRdb's version contains in-frame clones alone and is incomplete. The sample includes some 120,000 clones, 88% of them seen just once. The specimen sequenced was peripheral blood. Receptor source: a human donor in a cohort sampled during active COVID-19.

The chain recombines TRBV5-1 with TRBJ1-6; 9 bases line up with TRBD1. V lost 4 bases to trimming and J lost 13 bases; unmatched junction nucleotides: 6. CDR3 length: 13 residues. The germline V gene encodes CDR1 SGHRS and CDR2 YFSETQ. The CDR3 protein is CASSRGQGGPLHF. CDR3 DNA: TGCGCCAGCAGCCGGGGACAGGGTGGGCCCCTCCACTTT.

V gene TRBV6-2 or TRBV6-3 combines with J gene TRBJ1-1; 8 nucleotides match TRBD1. This CDR3 contains 17 residues. CDR1 MNHEY and CDR2 SVGEGT come from the germline V gene. Trimming at V came to 2 bases and at J to 0 bases, leaving 8 bases not matched to a gene. The CDR3 sequence: CASSYTPGQDVNTEAFF. In DNA, the CDR3 is TGTGCCAGCAGTTACACCCCGGGACAGGACGTGAACACTGAAGCTTTCTTT.

The chain joins TRBV2 to TRBJ1-5, with a weak D call TRBD1 (6 bases). V was cut by 2 bases and J by 2 bases, with 10 bases left in between. The CDR3 spans 15 residues. Germline V gene data show CDR1 as SNHLY and CDR2 as FYNNEI. CDR3 residues: CASSEQGTGNQPQHF. The CDR3, as DNA: TGTGCCAGCAGTGAACAGGGGACGGGCAATCAGCCCCAGCATTTT.

This clone was seen just once. The chain uses TRBV18 and TRBJ2-7, with TRBD2 matching over 8 bases. The length of the CDR3 is 14 residues. Trimming took 6 bases from V and 2 from J; bases not matched to a gene: 6. Germline V gene sequence: CDR1 KGHSH, CDR2 LQKENI. In DNA, the CDR3 is TGTGCCAGCTCCCGCGGGGGGACGACCTACGAGCAGTACTTC. This encodes CASSRGGTTYEQYF.

The chain joins TRBV18 to TRBJ1-2, with D possibly TRBD1 on 6 matching bases. This CDR3 is built from 13 residues. V lost 1 base and J lost 4, with 7 bases in between. Germline values: CDR1 KGHSH, CDR2 LQKENI. This CDR3 reads CASSPRDTYGYTF. CDR3 bases: TGTGCCAGCTCACCACGGGACACCTATGGCTACACCTTC. Full variable domain (outside the CDR3, taken from reference TRBV18 and TRBJ1-2): NAGVMQNPRHLVRRRGQEARLRCSPMKGHSHVYWYRQLPEEGLKFMVYLQKENIIDESGMPKERFSAEFPKEGPSILRIQQVVRGDSAAYFCASSPRDTYGYTFGSGTRLTVV.

CDR3 residues: CASSQITSTDTQYF. CDR3 nucleotide sequence: TGTGCCAGCAGCCAAATAACTAGCACAGATACGCAGTATTTT. The V gene is TRBV14, the J gene TRBJ2-3; D remains unclear. The CDR3 contains 14 residues. Trimming removed 2 bases at V and 0 bases at J, with 6 bases between. The germline CDR1 and CDR2 sequences are SGHDN and FVKESK.